This is a list of T cell receptor beta chains from one sample in a study of lymphopenia after photon versus proton radiotherapy. Generated by immunoSEQ multiplex PCR, the TCRdb table keeps only in-frame clones and is missing some. The repertoire has about 83,000 clones, around four fifths of them found once; the top ten carry 1.3% to 1.5%. Sequencing was performed on peripheral blood, taken from a patient treated with proton-based radiotherapy. The receptors shown here come from a man aged 60 to 69 with pancreatic cancer. CDR3s include the opening cysteine and the closing phenylalanine or tryptophan. The D gene is left open where the match is weak. Rows give clone size only sometimes, using once, few, many, or a class for an expanded clone.

TRBD1	TRBV6-1	few	TRBJ1-2	CASSRGQGNGYTF	TGTGCCAGCAGCCGCGGACAGGGGAACGGCTACACCTTC
-	TRBV6-5	-	TRBJ1-5	CASSLVGSNQPQHF	TGTGCCAGCAGCCTCGTGGGTAGCAATCAGCCCCAGCATTTT
-	TRBV7-9	-	TRBJ2-7	CASSLVGSTYEQYF	TGTGCCAGCAGCTTAGTTGGCAGTACTTACGAGCAGTACTTC
TRBD1	TRBV28	few	TRBJ1-4	CASSLLEGQLSTNEKLFF	TGTGCCAGCAGTTTACTCGAGGGACAGCTTTCAACTAATGAAAAACTGTTTTTT
-	TRBV6-1	-	TRBJ2-2	CASSGLGNTGELFF	TGTGCCAGCAGTGGACTCGGGAACACCGGGGAGCTGTTTTTT
-	TRBV7-9	-	TRBJ2-1	CASSLGYSNDEQFF	TGTGCCAGCTCCCTTGGGTACTCAAACGATGAGCAGTTCTTC
-	TRBV7-2	once	TRBJ2-5	CASSKRPPGQDKETQYF	TGTGCCAGCAGCAAACGTCCGCCCGGGCAGGACAAAGAGACCCAGTACTTC
TRBD2	TRBV6-1	few	TRBJ2-5	CASSEETGLAGYF	TGTGCCAGCAGTGAAGAAACAGGGCTAGCGGGGTACTTC
TRBD1	TRBV4-3	-	TRBJ1-2	CASSPMVGQGHGYTF	TGCGCCAGCAGCCCTATGGTGGGACAGGGGCATGGCTACACCTTC
-	TRBV29-1	-	TRBJ1-1	CSYWNRGGAEAFF	TGCAGCTATTGGAACCGGGGAGGGGCAGAAGCTTTCTTT
-	TRBV5-4	-	TRBJ2-7	CASSQSGFSYEQYF	TGTGCCAGCAGCCAGAGCGGGTTCTCCTACGAGCAGTACTTC
-	TRBV6-6	-	TRBJ1-1	CASGENTEAFF	TGTGCCAGCGGAGAGAACACTGAAGCTTTCTTT